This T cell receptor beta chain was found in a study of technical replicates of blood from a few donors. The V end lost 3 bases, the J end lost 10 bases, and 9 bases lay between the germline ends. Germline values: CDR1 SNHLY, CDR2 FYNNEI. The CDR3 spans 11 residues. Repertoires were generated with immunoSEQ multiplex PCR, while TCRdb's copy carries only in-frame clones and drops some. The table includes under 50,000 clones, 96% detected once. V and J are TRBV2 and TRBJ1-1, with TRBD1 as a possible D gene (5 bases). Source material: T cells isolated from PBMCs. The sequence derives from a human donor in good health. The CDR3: CASSDRRGAFF. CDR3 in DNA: TGTGCCAGCAGTGATCGGAGGGGAGCTTTCTTT.